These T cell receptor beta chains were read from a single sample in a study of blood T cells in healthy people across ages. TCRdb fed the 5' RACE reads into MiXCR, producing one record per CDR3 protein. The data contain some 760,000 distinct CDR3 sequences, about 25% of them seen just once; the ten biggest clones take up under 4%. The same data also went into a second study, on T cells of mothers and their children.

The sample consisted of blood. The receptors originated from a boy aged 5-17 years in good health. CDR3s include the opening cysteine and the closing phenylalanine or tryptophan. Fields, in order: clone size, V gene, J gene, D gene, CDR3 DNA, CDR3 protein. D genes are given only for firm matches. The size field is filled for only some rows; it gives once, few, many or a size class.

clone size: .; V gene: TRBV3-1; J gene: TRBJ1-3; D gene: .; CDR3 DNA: TGTGCCAGCAGCCAGTCCGGGAACTCTGGAAACACCATATATTTT; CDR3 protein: CASSQSGNSGNTIYF
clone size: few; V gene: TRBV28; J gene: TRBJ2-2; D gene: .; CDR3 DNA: TGTGCCAGCAGTTCCCCAGAATTTAGTCGGAACACCGGGGAGCTGTTTTTT; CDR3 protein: CASSSPEFSRNTGELFF
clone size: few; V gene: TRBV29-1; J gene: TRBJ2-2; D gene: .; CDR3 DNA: TGCAGCGTTGACACCGGGGAGCTGTTTTTT; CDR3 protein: CSVDTGELFF
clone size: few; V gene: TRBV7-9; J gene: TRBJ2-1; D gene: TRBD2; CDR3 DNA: TGTGCCAGCAGCTTAGAAACAAGGGGAGGGAGCGATGAGCAGTTCTTC; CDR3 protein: CASSLETRGGSDEQFF
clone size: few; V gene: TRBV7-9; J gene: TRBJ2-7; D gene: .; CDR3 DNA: TGTGCCAGCAGCTTAGGAGGGGACACGGGCGAGCAGTACTTC; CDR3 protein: CASSLGGDTGEQYF
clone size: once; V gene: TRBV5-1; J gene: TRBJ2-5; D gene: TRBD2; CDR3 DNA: TGCGCCAGCAGAAGAAGCGGGAATGGTGAGGAGACCCAGTACTTC; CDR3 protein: CASRRSGNGEETQYF
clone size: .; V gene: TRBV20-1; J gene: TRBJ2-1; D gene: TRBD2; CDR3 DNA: TGCAGTGCTAGAAGGACTAGCGGGATAGAGCAGTTCTTC; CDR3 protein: CSARRTSGIEQFF
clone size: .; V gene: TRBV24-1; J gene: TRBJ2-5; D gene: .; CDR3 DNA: TGTGCCACCAGTGAGGCGGGCGCGGGCATGTGGGAGACCCAGTACTTC; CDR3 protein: CATSEAGAGMWETQYF
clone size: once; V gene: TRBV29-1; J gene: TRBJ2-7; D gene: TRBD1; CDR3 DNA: TGCAGCGTTCAAGGGGGACAGGGGGCCGACGAGCAGTACTTC; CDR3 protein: CSVQGGQGADEQYF
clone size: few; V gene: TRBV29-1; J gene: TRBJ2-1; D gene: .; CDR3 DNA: TGCAGCGGCTGGGGGGGCCCGACAGGGAATGAGCAGTTCTTC; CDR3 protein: CSGWGGPTGNEQFF
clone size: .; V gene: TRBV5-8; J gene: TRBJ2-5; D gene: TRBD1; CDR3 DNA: TGTGCCAGCAGCGGGGGGACAGGGGGCGAAGAGACCCAGTACTTC; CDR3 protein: CASSGGTGGEETQYF
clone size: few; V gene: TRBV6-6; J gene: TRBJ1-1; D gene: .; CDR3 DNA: TGTGCCAGCAGTCGGAACCAGGGGACTGAAGCTTTCTTT; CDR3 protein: CASSRNQGTEAFF
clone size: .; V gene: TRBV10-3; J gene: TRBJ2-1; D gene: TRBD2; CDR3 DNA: TGTGCCATCAGTGAGAATACCGGGACTAGCAGGGGACGGGAGCAGTTCTTC; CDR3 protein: CAISENTGTSRGREQFF
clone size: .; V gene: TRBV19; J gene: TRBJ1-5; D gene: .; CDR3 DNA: TGTGCCACCCAAACCGGGGCCCCGGCCAATCAGCCCCAGCATTTT; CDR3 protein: CATQTGAPANQPQHF
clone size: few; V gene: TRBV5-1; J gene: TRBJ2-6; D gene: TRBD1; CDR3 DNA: TGCGCCAGCAGAGGCGGACAGGGGGTTGGGGCCAACGTCCTGACTTTC; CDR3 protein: CASRGGQGVGANVLTF
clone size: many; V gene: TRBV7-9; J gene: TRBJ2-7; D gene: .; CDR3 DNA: TGTGCCAGCAGCCCCCCAGGGGCCTACGAGCAGTACTTC; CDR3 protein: CASSPPGAYEQYF
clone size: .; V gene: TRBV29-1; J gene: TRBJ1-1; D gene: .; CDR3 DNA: TGCAGCGTTGAGACCCAAACCGGCACTGAAGCTTTCTTT; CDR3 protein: CSVETQTGTEAFF
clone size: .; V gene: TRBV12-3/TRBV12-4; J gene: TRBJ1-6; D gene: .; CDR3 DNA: TGTGCCAGCAGCTGGACAGAAGACAATTCACCCCTCCACTTT; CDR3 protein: CASSWTEDNSPLHF
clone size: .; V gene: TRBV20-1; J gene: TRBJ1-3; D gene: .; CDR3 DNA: TGCAGTGCTAGAGATCACAGAACCTCTGGAAACACCATATATTTT; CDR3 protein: CSARDHRTSGNTIYF
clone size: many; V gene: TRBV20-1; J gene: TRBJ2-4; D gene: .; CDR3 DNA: TGCAGTGCTAGGGAGATGATTTCGGCCAAAAACATTCAGTACTTC; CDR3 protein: CSAREMISAKNIQYF
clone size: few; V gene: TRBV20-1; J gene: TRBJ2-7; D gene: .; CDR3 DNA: TGCAGTGCACAGGGCCCTGCCGAGCAGTACTTC; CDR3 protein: CSAQGPAEQYF
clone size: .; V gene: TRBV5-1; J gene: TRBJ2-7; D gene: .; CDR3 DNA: TGCGCCAGCAGCCGTACCACAGGGATCAGCTCCTACGAGCAGTACTTC; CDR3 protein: CASSRTTGISSYEQYF
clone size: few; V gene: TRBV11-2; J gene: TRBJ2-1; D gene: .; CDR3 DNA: TGTGCCAGCAGCTTCTCAGCGGTGGTAATCAGCTCCTACAATGAGCAGTTCTTC; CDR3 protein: CASSFSAVVISSYNEQFF
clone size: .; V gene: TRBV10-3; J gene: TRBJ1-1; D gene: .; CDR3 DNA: TGTGCCATCAGTGAGTCGGACCGAATGGTAGCTTTCTTT; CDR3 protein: CAISESDRMVAFF
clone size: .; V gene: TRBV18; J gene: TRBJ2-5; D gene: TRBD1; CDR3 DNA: TGTGCCAGCCAAACAGGGGGCGAGACCCAGTACTTC; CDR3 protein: CASQTGGETQYF
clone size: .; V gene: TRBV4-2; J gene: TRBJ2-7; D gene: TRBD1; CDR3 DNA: TGTGCCAGCAGGGGACAGGCACCCTACGAGCAGTACTTC; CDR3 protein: CASRGQAPYEQYF
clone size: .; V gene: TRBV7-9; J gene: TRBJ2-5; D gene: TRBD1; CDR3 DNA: TGTGCCAGCAGCAACATCAGGGCAGGGGGCAGGAGAGAGACCCAGTACTTC; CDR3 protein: CASSNIRAGGRRETQYF
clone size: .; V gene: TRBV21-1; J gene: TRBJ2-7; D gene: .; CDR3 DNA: TGTGCCAGCAGCACATCCGGGACAGGGACCCACGAGCAGTACTTC; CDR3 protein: CASSTSGTGTHEQYF
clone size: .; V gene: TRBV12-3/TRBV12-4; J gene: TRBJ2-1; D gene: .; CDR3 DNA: TGTGCCAGCAGTTTAGGAGCGGCGGATGAGCAGTTCTTC; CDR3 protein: CASSLGAADEQFF
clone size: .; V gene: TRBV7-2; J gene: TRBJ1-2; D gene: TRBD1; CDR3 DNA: TGTGCCAGCAGCTTAGCGGGGACAGGGGGCTATGGCTACACCTTC; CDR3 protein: CASSLAGTGGYGYTF
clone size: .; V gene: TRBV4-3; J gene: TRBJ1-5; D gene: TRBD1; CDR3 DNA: TGCGCCAGCAGCCGGGACAGGACCAATCAGCCCCAGCATTTT; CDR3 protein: CASSRDRTNQPQHF
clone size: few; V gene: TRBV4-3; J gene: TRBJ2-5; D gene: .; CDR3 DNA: TGCGCCAGCAGCCAAGAAATTTTGGGGTACCAAGAGACCCAGTACTTC; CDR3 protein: CASSQEILGYQETQYF
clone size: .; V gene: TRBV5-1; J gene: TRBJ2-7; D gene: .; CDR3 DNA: TGCGCCAGCAGCTTGGTGAGCGGAACCTCCTACGAGCAGTACTTC; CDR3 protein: CASSLVSGTSYEQYF
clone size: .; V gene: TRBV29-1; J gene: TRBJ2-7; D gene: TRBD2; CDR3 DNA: TGCAGCGTTGTGGGACTAGCGTCCTACGAGCAGTACTTC; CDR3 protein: CSVVGLASYEQYF
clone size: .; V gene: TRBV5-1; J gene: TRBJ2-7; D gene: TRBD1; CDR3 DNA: TGCGCCAGCAGCTTGGGGTCCACAGGGGGTCCCGAGCAGTACTTC; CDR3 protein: CASSLGSTGGPEQYF
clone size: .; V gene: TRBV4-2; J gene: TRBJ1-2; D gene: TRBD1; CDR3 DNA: TGTGCCAGCAGCCAAGAGGGACAGGGCGACTATGGCTACACCTTC; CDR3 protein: CASSQEGQGDYGYTF
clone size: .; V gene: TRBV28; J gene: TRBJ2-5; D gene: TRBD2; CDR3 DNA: TGTGCCAGCAGTTTATTTGCTAGGGGACTAGCCCATGAGGGGCAGTACTTC; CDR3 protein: CASSLFARGLAHEGQYF
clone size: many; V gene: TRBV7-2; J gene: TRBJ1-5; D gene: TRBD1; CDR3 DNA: TGTGCCAGCAGCTTAAGGGGACAGTTCAATCAGCCCCAGCATTTT; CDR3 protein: CASSLRGQFNQPQHF
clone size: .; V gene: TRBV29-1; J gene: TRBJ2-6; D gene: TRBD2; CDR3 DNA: TGCAGCGTCCTGGGGGGGACTTCTGGGGCCAACGTCCTGACTTTC; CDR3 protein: CSVLGGTSGANVLTF
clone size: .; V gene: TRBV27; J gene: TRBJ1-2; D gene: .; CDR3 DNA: TGTGCCAGCAGTCCCTTCCCGGGACTCTCGGGCGGCTATGGCTACACCTTC; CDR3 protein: CASSPFPGLSGGYGYTF
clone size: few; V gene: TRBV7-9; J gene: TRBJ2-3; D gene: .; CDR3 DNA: TGTGCCAGCAGCCGTGGGACCCTCGAGCAGTATTTT; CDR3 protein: CASSRGTLEQYF
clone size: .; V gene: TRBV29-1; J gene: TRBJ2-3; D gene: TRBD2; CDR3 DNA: TGCAGCGTTGAGAATTATGCGGGAGTGGGAGATACGCAGTATTTT; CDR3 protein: CSVENYAGVGDTQYF
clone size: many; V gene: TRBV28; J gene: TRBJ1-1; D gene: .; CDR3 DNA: TGTGCCACGACGAGGGGTGCTGAAGCTTTCTTT; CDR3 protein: CATTRGAEAFF